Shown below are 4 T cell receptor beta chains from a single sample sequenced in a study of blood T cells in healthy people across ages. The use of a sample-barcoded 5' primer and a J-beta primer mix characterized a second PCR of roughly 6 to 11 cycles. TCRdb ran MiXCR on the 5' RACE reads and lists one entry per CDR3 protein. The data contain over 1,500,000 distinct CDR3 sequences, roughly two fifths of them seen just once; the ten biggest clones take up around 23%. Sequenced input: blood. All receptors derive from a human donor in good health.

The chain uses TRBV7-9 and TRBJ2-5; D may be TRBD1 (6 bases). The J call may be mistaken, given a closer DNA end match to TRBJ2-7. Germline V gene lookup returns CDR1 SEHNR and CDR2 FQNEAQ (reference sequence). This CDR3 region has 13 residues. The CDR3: CASSLFEGGEQYF. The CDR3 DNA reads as TGTGCCAGCAGCTTATTTGAAGGGGGCGAGCAGTACTTC.

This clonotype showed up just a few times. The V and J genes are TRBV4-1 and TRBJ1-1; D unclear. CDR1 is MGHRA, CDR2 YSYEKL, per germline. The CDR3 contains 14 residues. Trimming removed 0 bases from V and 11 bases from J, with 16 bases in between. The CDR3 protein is CASSQDTVRNVAFF. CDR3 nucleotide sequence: TGCGCCAGCAGCCAAGATACGGTCCGGAACGTGGCTTTCTTT.

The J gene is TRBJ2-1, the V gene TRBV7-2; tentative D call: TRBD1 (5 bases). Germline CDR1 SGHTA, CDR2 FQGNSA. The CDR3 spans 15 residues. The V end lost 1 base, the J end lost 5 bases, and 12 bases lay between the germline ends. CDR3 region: CASSLVSQGDNEQFF. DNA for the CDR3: TGTGCCAGCAGCTTAGTTTCGCAGGGCGACAATGAGCAGTTCTTC.

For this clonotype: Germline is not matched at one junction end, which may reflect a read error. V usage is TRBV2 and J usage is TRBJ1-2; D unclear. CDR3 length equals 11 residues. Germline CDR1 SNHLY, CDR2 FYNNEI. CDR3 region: CASSVEGGCTF. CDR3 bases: TGTGCCAGCAGTGTCGAGGGAGGCTGCACCTTC.